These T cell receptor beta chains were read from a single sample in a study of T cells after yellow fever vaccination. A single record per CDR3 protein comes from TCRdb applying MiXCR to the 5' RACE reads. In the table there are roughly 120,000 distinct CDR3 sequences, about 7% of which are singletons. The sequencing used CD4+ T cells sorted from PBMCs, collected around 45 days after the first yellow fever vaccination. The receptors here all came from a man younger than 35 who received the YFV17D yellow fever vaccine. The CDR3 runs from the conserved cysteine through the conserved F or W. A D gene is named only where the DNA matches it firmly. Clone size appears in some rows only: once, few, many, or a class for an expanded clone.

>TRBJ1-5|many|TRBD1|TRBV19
TGTGCCAGTAGTACACAGGGGGGACAGCCCCAGCATTTT
CASSTQGGQPQHF
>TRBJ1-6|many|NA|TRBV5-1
TGCGCCAGCAGCCAGGGGCGGGATTCACCCCTCCACTTT
CASSQGRDSPLHF
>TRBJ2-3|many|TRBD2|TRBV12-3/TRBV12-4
TGTGCCAGCAGTTTAGGGAGCCTAGCGGGGGGAGATACGCAGTATTTT
CASSLGSLAGGDTQYF
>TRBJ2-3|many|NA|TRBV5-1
TGCGCCAGCAGCTTAGGGATGAGAACCACAGATACGCAGTATTTT
CASSLGMRTTDTQYF
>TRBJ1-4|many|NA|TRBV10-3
TGTGCCATCAGTGACGAAGGGAGTCGGGAAAAACTGTTTTTT
CAISDEGSREKLFF
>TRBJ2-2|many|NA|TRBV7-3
TGTGCCAGCAGCTTAGTAGGCGGTCTAAACACCGGGGAGCTGTTTTTT
CASSLVGGLNTGELFF
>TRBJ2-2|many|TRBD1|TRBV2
TGTGCCAGCAGCAAAGTGGGACAGGCCCCCGGGGAGCTGTTTTTT
CASSKVGQAPGELFF
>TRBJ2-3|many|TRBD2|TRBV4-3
TGCGCCAGCAGCCAAGCGGCTAGCGGGCGGCAGTATTTT
CASSQAASGRQYF
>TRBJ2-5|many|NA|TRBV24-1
TGTGCCACCAGTGGTCGGGTAGGGGAGGCCCAGTACTTC
CATSGRVGEAQYF
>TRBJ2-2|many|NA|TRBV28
TGTGCCAGCACCCCCGAGGGTTCCTCGAACACCGGGGAGCTGTTTTTT
CASTPEGSSNTGELFF
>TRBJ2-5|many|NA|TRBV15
TGTGCCACCAGCAGAGATAGGACCCAGTACTTC
CATSRDRTQYF
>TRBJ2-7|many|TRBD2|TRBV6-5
TGTGCCAGCAGTTACTCGATAGCGGGGGCCCTTGGTGGCTACGAGCAGTACTTC
CASSYSIAGALGGYEQYF
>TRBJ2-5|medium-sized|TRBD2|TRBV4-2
TGTGCCAGCAGCCAAGTCCCCCTCACTCTAGCGGGGGGGCAAGAGACCCAGTACTTC
CASSQVPLTLAGGQETQYF
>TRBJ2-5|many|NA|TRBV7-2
TGTGCCAGCAGCTTAGCGATTGATCGGACCCAGTACTTC
CASSLAIDRTQYF
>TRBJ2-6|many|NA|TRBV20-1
TGCAGTGCTAGAGTCTGGGGGCGGTCTGGGGCCAACGTCCTGACTTTC
CSARVWGRSGANVLTF
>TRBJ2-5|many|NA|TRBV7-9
TGTGCCAGCAGCTTTCCGAGACAGGACCCCCTCAGGGAGACCCAGTACTTC
CASSFPRQDPLRETQYF
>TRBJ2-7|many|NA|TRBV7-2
TGTGCCAGCAGCTCCCATTCCTACGAGCAGTACTTC
CASSSHSYEQYF
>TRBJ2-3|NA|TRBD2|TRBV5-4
TGTGCCAGCAGCCGGACTAGCGGCCGCACAGATACGCAGTATTTT
CASSRTSGRTDTQYF
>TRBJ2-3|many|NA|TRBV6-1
TGTGCCAGCAGTCTTACTACGCGCACAGATACGCAGTATTTT
CASSLTTRTDTQYF
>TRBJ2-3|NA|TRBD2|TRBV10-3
TGTGCCACCCAGGGCACTAGCGGGGGGGAAAGTCCAGGAGTTACGCAGTATTTT
CATQGTSGGESPGVTQYF
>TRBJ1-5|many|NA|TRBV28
TGTGCCCCCACCGGCCGCAATCAGCCCCAGCATTTT
CAPTGRNQPQHF
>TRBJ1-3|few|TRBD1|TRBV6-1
TGTGCCAGCTCTACCCCAGGGGGCTTTGGAAACACCATATATTTT
CASSTPGGFGNTIYF
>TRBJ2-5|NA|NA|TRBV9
TGTGCCAGCAGCGTTGGACTGGAGGGTGAGACCCAGTACTTC
CASSVGLEGETQYF
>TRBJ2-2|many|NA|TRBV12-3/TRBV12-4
TGTGCCAGCAGTCCTTTAGGCACCGGGGAGCTGTTTTTT
CASSPLGTGELFF
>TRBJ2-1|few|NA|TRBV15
TGTGCCACCAGCAGAGATCAGGGCCGGTACAATGAGCAGTTCTTC
CATSRDQGRYNEQFF
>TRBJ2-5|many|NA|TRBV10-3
TGTGCCATCAGTACCGGGACGGGGGAGACCCAGTACTTC
CAISTGTGETQYF
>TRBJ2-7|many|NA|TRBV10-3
TGTGCCATCAGACTTGGGGGGACGGCTTCGGACGAGCAGTACTTC
CAIRLGGTASDEQYF
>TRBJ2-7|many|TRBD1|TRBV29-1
TGCAGCGTTGAGGACAGGGCGTCAACGCCCTACGAGCAGTACTTC
CSVEDRASTPYEQYF
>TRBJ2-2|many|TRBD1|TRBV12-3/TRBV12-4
TGTGCCAGCAGTTTCCAGGGGGCGCTGGGCGGGGAGCTGTTTTTT
CASSFQGALGGELFF
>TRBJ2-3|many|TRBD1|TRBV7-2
TGTGCCAGCAGCTTAAGGACAGGGAGCGGGTCAGATACGCAGTATTTT
CASSLRTGSGSDTQYF
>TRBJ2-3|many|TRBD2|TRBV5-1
TGCGCCAGCAGGGTGTTAGCGGGGACAGATACGCAGTATTTT
CASRVLAGTDTQYF
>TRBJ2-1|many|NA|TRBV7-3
TGTGCCAGCAGCTTAATGGATGGTGAGCAGTTCTTC
CASSLMDGEQFF
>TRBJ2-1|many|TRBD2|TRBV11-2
TGTGCCAGCAGCTTATTGTGGGGGGGAAACAATGAGCAGTTCTTC
CASSLLWGGNNEQFF
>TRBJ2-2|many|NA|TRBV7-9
TGTGCCAGCAGCTCCCTAGGAGGGGGTACGTTCGGGGAGCTGTTTTTT
CASSSLGGGTFGELFF
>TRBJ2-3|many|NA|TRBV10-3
TGTGCCATCGCCTATAGGACAGATACGCAGTATTTT
CAIAYRTDTQYF
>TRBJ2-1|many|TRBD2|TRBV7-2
TGTGCCAGCAGCTTAAATTGGCGGGGGGGATACAATGAGCAGTTCTTC
CASSLNWRGGYNEQFF
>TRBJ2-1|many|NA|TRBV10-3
TGTGCCATCAGTGTTCCGGGATACAATGAGCAGTTCTTC
CAISVPGYNEQFF
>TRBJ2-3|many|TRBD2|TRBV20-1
TGCAGTGCTAGAGATCCCCTAGCGGGGGACGATACGCAGTATTTT
CSARDPLAGDDTQYF
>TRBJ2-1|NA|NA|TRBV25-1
TGTGCCAGCAGTGCCCCCCGGTCTCTTAATGAGCAGTTCTTC
CASSAPRSLNEQFF
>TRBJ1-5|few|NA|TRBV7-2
TGTGCCAGCAGCTTTAATCTCTGGCAGCCCCAGCATTTT
CASSFNLWQPQHF
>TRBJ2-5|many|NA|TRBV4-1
TGCGCCAGCAGCCACCTCCTAGCTGAAGCGAATCCCAAGACCCAGTACTTC
CASSHLLAEANPKTQYF